This T cell receptor (beta chain) was recovered during a study of shared clonotypes between healthy human individuals. Each subset's genomic DNA was split evenly across several immunoSEQ plates. Method: immunoSEQ multiplex PCR; TCRdb's copy keeps in-frame clones and lacks some. Of roughly 2.2 million clones detected, 85% to 95% appear once; the ten largest clones hold roughly 0.36%. The CDR3 extends over 13 amino acids. CDR1 and CDR2 (germline): ENHRY, SYGVKD. The ends lost 4 bases at V and 6 bases at J; junction bases unmatched: 3. The source is a man younger than 35 in good health. Some clones in this sample may be carry-over from other donors' samples. The specimen sequenced was naive CD4+ T cells from PBMCs. Subset indicated: CD45RA+ positively selected. The chain carries TRBV10-3 and TRBJ1-1, with 9 bases aligning to TRBD1. DNA of the CDR3: TGTGCCATCAGTGTGGGACAGGGCGCTGAAGCTTTCTTT. The encoded protein is CAISVGQGAEAFF.